This entry lists 28 T cell receptor beta chains sequenced from one sample in a study of shared clonotypes between healthy human individuals. Using immunoSEQ multiplex PCR, the repertoire was profiled, and TCRdb retains in-frame clones only, with some absent. The sample has about 730,000 clones, 72% seen once. The sequenced material came from memory CD4+ T cells sorted from blood. The subset: CD45RA-negative fraction. The receptors stem from a woman in her 30s in good health.

This clone was seen a handful of times. The chain employs TRBV19 and TRBJ2-1; D is ambiguous. CDR1 is LNHDA and CDR2 is SQIVND in the germline V gene (reference sequence). The germline V and J ends were trimmed by 7 bases and 5 bases, with 12 bases remaining between them. CDR3 length: 13 amino acids. CDR3 in DNA: TGTGCCAGTAATACCCAGCCAAACAATGAGCAGTTCTTC. Translation gives CASNTQPNNEQFF.

The chain combines TRBV7-9 with TRBJ2-2; the match to TRBD1 covers 7 bases. Trimming removed 0 bases from V and 2 bases from J; junction bases left unmatched: 9. Germline lookup yields CDR1 SEHNR and CDR2 FQNEAQ (reference sequence). The CDR3 length is 18 residues. The CDR3 region is CASSLARDSGTNTGELFF. CDR3 bases: TGTGCCAGCAGCTTAGCCAGGGACAGTGGCACTAACACCGGGGAGCTGTTTTTT.

V gene TRBV25-1 combines with J gene TRBJ2-1; TRBD2 matches 13 bases. There are 15 residues in the CDR3. The V gene end was trimmed by 8 bases and the J gene end by 8 bases; junction bases not matched to a gene: 9. Germline CDR1 reads MGHDK; CDR2 reads SYGVNS. CDR3 DNA: TGTGCCAGCGGTACGACTAGCGGGAGGCGGGATGAGCAGTTCTTC. Residues: CASGTTSGRRDEQFF.

V and J are TRBV28 and TRBJ1-5; a possible D gene is TRBD1 (5 bases). V lost 2 bases and J lost 7, with 18 bases in between. CDR1 is MDHEN and CDR2 is SYDVKM in the germline V gene. The CDR3 spans 16 residues. The CDR3 loop is CASSLRGQGGHQPQHF. In nucleotides, the CDR3 is TGTGCCAGCAGTTTAAGGGGCCAGGGTGGTCACCAGCCCCAGCATTTT.

The chain is built from TRBV6-5 and TRBJ2-7, with unresolved D. Germline V gene data show CDR1 as MNHEY and CDR2 as SVGAGI. There are 15 residues in the CDR3. V was trimmed by 0 bases and J by 0 bases, leaving 9 bases between them. The CDR3 sequence is CASSYSAGDSYEQYF. CDR3 nucleotides: TGTGCCAGCAGTTACTCGGCAGGCGACTCCTACGAGCAGTACTTC.

As to this clone: Other DNA variants within this sample encode the same CDR3. This chain connects TRBV5-1 to TRBJ2-2, with a possible D match to TRBD2 (6 bases). CDR1 is SGHRS and CDR2 is YFSETQ in the germline V gene. V was trimmed by 2 bases and J by 5 bases, leaving 10 bases between them. This CDR3 spans 14 amino acids. The CDR3 loop is CASSLGGETGELFF. As DNA, the CDR3 is TGCGCCAGCAGCTTAGGCGGGGAGACCGGGGAGCTGTTTTTT.

The genes are TRBV19 and TRBJ1-1, with a tentative D call TRBD1 (6 bases). The CDR3 consists of 16 residues. CDR1 is LNHDA, CDR2 SQIVND, per germline (reference sequence). The V gene lost 3 bases and the J gene lost 11 bases, with 25 bases spanning the gap. The CDR3 region is CASSIKGFGGGLPAFF. In nucleotides, the CDR3 is TGTGCCAGTAGTATCAAAGGGTTTGGGGGGGGCTTACCGGCTTTCTTT. Using reference TRBV19 and TRBJ1-1 for the parts outside the CDR3, the full variable domain is DGGITQSPKYLFRKEGQNVTLSCEQNLNHDAMYWYRQDPGQGLRLIYYSQIVNDFQKGDIAEGYSVSREKKESFPLTVTSAQKNPTAFYLCASSIKGFGGGLPAFFGQGTRLTVV.

The chain employs TRBV28 and TRBJ2-7, with 10 bases that match TRBD2. J lost 3 bases, V lost 3 bases, and 11 bases had no gene match. The germline V gene has CDR1 MDHEN and CDR2 SYDVKM. CDR3 size: 17 residues. CDR3 in DNA: TGTGCCAGCAGTTTTATCCTAAGGACTAGCGGTGGCTACGAGCAGTACTTC. Its translation: CASSFILRTSGGYEQYF.

This clone was found once. This chain connects TRBV7-2 to TRBJ2-7; D remains unclear. V gave up 0 bases and J gave up 3 bases, with 9 bases separating them. Germline V gives CDR1 SGHTA, CDR2 FQGNSA. The CDR3 has 14 residues. The chain's CDR3 is CASSLALNGYEQYF. CDR3 in DNA: TGTGCCAGCAGCTTAGCTTTGAATGGCTACGAGCAGTACTTC.

The chain links TRBV5-1 to TRBJ2-1; a possible D gene is TRBD2 (6 bases). The germline CDR1 and CDR2 sequences are SGHRS and YFSETQ. The CDR3 sequence is 16 residues long. Deletions cut 3 bases from V and 5 bases from J, with 18 bases between. This chain's CDR3 is CASSWMTRGSNNEQFF. The CDR3 coding sequence is TGCGCCAGCAGCTGGATGACTAGGGGCAGTAACAATGAGCAGTTCTTC.

This clone occurred a few times. The rearrangement joins TRBV2 to TRBJ2-7, with TRBD1 as a possible D gene (6 bases). The CDR3 extends over 15 amino acids. The V gene lost 6 bases and the J gene lost 5 bases, with 20 bases spanning the gap. Germline CDR1 and CDR2: SNHLY and FYNNEI. CDR3 coding DNA: TGTGCCAGCAGGGACAAAGGAACAGGGTTGCACGAGCAGTACTTC. As protein: CASRDKGTGLHEQYF.

The rearrangement uses TRBV28 and TRBJ2-1; 8 bases fit TRBD1. The germline V gene has CDR1 MDHEN and CDR2 SYDVKM. The V and J ends lost 2 bases and 7 bases, in that order; junction bases with no gene match: 16. This CDR3 is built from 18 residues. The CDR3 reads CASSLGIQGAAWTNEQFF. The CDR3 bases are TGTGCCAGCAGTTTAGGGATTCAGGGGGCCGCTTGGACGAATGAGCAGTTCTTC. The full variable domain, its missing parts supplied by reference TRBV28 and TRBJ2-1, is DVKVTQSSRYLVKRTGEKVFLECVQDMDHENMFWYRQDPGLGLRLIYFSYDVKMKEKGDIPEGYSVSREKKERFSLILESASTNQTSMYLCASSLGIQGAAWTNEQFFGPGTRLTVL.

This chain uses TRBV19 with TRBJ2-3, with TRBD2 matching 14 bases. The trim removed 5 bases at V and 11 bases at J, leaving 3 bases unmatched. This CDR3 contains 13 residues. CDR1 and CDR2 from the germline V gene are LNHDA and SQIVND (reference sequence). Here the CDR3 reads CASSSGLAGGQYF. The CDR3 DNA is TGTGCCAGTAGTTCTGGACTAGCGGGAGGGCAGTATTTT. Using reference TRBV19 and TRBJ2-3 for the parts outside the CDR3, the full variable domain is DGGITQSPKYLFRKEGQNVTLSCEQNLNHDAMYWYRQDPGQGLRLIYYSQIVNDFQKGDIAEGYSVSREKKESFPLTVTSAQKNPTAFYLCASSSGLAGGQYFGPGTRLTVL.

In this sample, this clone turned up many times. Additional DNA sequences in this sample encode the identical CDR3. This chain joins TRBV19 and TRBJ2-3; no reliable D call. V was cut by 5 bases and J by 5 bases, with 5 bases left in between. Germline V gene sequence: CDR1 LNHDA, CDR2 SQIVND (reference sequence). The CDR3 runs 11 residues. In DNA form, the CDR3 reads TGTGCCAGTAGTCGAAGAGATACGCAGTATTTT. Protein product: CASSRRDTQYF.

The gene calls are TRBV12-5 and TRBJ1-1; D uncertain. In germline, CDR1 is LGHNT, CDR2 FRNRAP. The CDR3 is 13 amino acids. The V gene lost 2 bases and the J gene lost 4 bases, with 8 bases spanning the gap. The chain's CDR3 is CASGLRLGTEAFF. Here the CDR3 DNA reads TGTGCTAGTGGTTTGCGACTGGGCACTGAAGCTTTCTTT.

The chain combines TRBV6-1 with TRBJ1-2; D call uncertain. Trimming cost V 9 bases and J 9 bases, with 11 bases left between them. The CDR3 is 10 amino acids. Per the germline V gene, CDR1 is MNHNS and CDR2 is SASEGT. CDR3 residues: CASEPPRYTF. DNA for the CDR3: TGTGCCAGTGAACCGCCCCGCTACACCTTC.

The rearrangement links TRBV19 to TRBJ2-7; 10 bases agree with TRBD2. V dropped 7 bases and J dropped 7; count of bases not matched to a gene: 16. From germline, CDR1 is LNHDA and CDR2 SQIVND (reference sequence). This CDR3 has 16 residues. The CDR3 nucleotides are TGTGCCAGTAAAGAGGTGGGGCTAGCGGGAGATGGGGAGCAGTACTTC. Translating gives CASKEVGLAGDGEQYF.

This rearrangement joins TRBV10-1 to TRBJ2-1; 8 bases are a match to TRBD2. V shed 8 bases, J shed 4 bases, and the junction held 7 bases outside the gene matches. There are 14 residues in the CDR3. Germline CDR1 is WNHNN and CDR2 is SYGVQD (reference sequence). In nucleotides, the CDR3 is TGCGCCAGCTCTGCGGGAGGAAGATACAATGAGCAGTTCTTC. Translated, it gives CASSAGGRYNEQFF.

This clone was detected many times. The rearrangement uses TRBV6-1 and TRBJ2-5, with a weak D call TRBD1 (5 bases). V was trimmed by 8 bases and J by 4 bases, leaving 17 bases between them. The CDR3 totals 14 residues. Germline CDR1 is MNHNS and CDR2 is SASEGT. The CDR3 DNA reads as TGTGCCAGCTACTGGCCCGAAAGGGGAGAGACCCAGTACTTC. It yields the protein CASYWPERGETQYF.

V is TRBV18 and J is TRBJ1-3; D is perhaps TRBD1 (5 bases). Germline values: CDR1 KGHSH, CDR2 LQKENI. This CDR3 contains 16 residues. The V gene lost 3 bases and the J gene lost 3 bases, with 15 bases spanning the gap. The CDR3 is CASSPRDHSGGNTIYF. The CDR3 region has the DNA TGTGCCAGCTCACCCCGGGACCACAGTGGTGGAAACACCATATATTTT.

At least ten counts were recorded for this clone. The V and J genes are TRBV7-2 and TRBJ2-1, with D possibly being TRBD2 (6 bases). Germline V lookup: CDR1 SGHTA, CDR2 FQGNSA. Deletions cut 1 base from V and 6 bases from J, with 19 bases between. The CDR3 length is 17 residues. The CDR3 nucleotides are TGTGCCAGCAGCTTAGTGCCGGACAACGGGGGAAGCAATGAGCAGTTCTTC. Translated, it gives CASSLVPDNGGSNEQFF.

This clone is a singleton in its sample. The chain recombines TRBV19 with TRBJ1-5; TRBD1 matches at 7 bases. Germline V CDR1 and CDR2: LNHDA, SQIVND (reference sequence). The CDR3 is made up of 16 amino acids. Unmatched junction bases numbered 14, after V lost 5 bases and J lost 7 bases. CDR3 nucleotides: TGTGCCAGTAGTGTCTCCGGGACAGTAATGATACAGCCCCAGCATTTT. Translated: CASSVSGTVMIQPQHF.

This chain joins TRBV11-2 and TRBJ1-4; D unresolved. Trimming took off 1 base at V and 0 bases at J, with 9 bases between the two ends. CDR1 is SGHAT, CDR2 FQNNGV, per germline. This CDR3 has 16 residues. DNA of the CDR3: TGTGCCAGCAGCTTAGCTAGTGGTGCAACTAATGAAAAACTGTTTTTT. Translating gives CASSLASGATNEKLFF. The entire variable domain, with the rest obtained from reference TRBV11-2 and TRBJ1-4, is as follows: EAGVAQSPRYKIIEKRQSVAFWCNPISGHATLYWYQQILGQGPKLLIQFQNNGVVDDSQLPKDRFSAERLKGVDSTLKIQPAKLEDSAVYLCASSLASGATNEKLFFGSGTQLSVL.

The V and J genes are TRBV9 and TRBJ1-2, with D uncertain. Trimming cost V 2 bases and J 5 bases, with 19 bases left between them. Germline values: CDR1 SGDLS, CDR2 YYNGEE. The CDR3 sequence is 16 residues long. The CDR3 DNA reads as TGTGCCAGCAGCGTGGGGATTGGGGAGGGAAAATATGGCTACACCTTC. It translates to CASSVGIGEGKYGYTF. The variable domain in full, completed from reference TRBV9 and TRBJ1-2, reads DSGVTQTPKHLITATGQRVTLRCSPRSGDLSVYWYQQSLDQGLQFLIQYYNGEERAKGNILERFSAQQFPDLHSELNLSSLELGDSALYFCASSVGIGEGKYGYTFGSGTRLTVV.

The chain couples TRBV7-8 to TRBJ2-5, with unresolved D. CDR3 length equals 14 residues. Germline V lookup: CDR1 SGHVS, CDR2 FQNEAQ. Trimming removed 2 bases from V and 1 base from J, with 8 bases in between. The chain's CDR3 is CASSLTSFQETQYF. The CDR3 bases are TGTGCCAGCAGCTTAACCAGCTTCCAAGAGACCCAGTACTTC. The full variable domain, its missing parts supplied by reference TRBV7-8 and TRBJ2-5, is GAGVSQSPRYKVAKRGQDVALRCDPISGHVSLFWYQQALGQGPEFLTYFQNEAQLDKSGLPSDRFFAERPEGSVSTLKIQRTQQEDSAVYLCASSLTSFQETQYFGPGTRLLVL.

J is TRBJ2-3 and V is TRBV5-1; 12 nucleotides line up with TRBD2. This CDR3 has 13 amino acids. Trimming cost V 4 bases and J 15 bases; bases outside gene matches: 9. Per germline, CDR1 SGHRS and CDR2 YFSETQ. The CDR3 nucleotides read TGCGCCAGCAGCGAAGCGACTAGCGGGAGAGGATATTTT. Its protein is CASSEATSGRGYF. The variable domain in full, completed from reference TRBV5-1 and TRBJ2-3, reads KAGVTQTPRYLIKTRGQQVTLSCSPISGHRSVSWYQQTPGQGLQFLFEYFSETQRNKGNFPGRFSGRQFSNSRSEMNVSTLELGDSALYLCASSEATSGRGYFGPGTRLTVL.

In the case of this clone: The same CDR3 can be traced to other DNA sequences in this sample. The chain uses TRBV18 and TRBJ1-1, with 8 bases lining up with TRBD1. J lost 1 base, V lost 2 bases, and 0 bases had no gene match. The CDR3 is made up of 14 amino acids. Looked up from germline, CDR1 is KGHSH and CDR2 is LQKENI. DNA of the CDR3: TGTGCCAGCTCACCAGGGACAGGGAACACTGAAGCTTTCTTT. Amino acids: CASSPGTGNTEAFF.

In this sample, this clone turned up a few times. J is TRBJ2-7 and V is TRBV11-2; D not certain. This CDR3 has 14 amino acids. Germline values: CDR1 SGHAT, CDR2 FQNNGV. Trimming left V 4 bases short and J 0 bases short, with 10 bases between. The CDR3 DNA reads as TGTGCCAGCAGCTCACAAGTTGACTCCTACGAGCAGTACTTC. Amino acid sequence: CASSSQVDSYEQYF.